The 21 T cell receptor beta chains presented below share a single source sample, sequenced in a study of cytomegalovirus exposure and HLA in healthy donors. PCR employed 60 Vbeta and 13 Jbeta primers. Sequencing was performed with immunoSEQ multiplex PCR; in TCRdb, only in-frame clones are kept and a portion is missing. The data show about 86,000 clones, with around three quarters seen just once and under 8.5% held by the top ten. The specimen was PBMCs. These receptors were collected from a man aged 55 to 70 in good health and CMV-seronegative.

This clone was counted once. The chain carries TRBV6-5 and TRBJ2-5; 7 bases agree with TRBD2. V was clipped by 6 bases and J by 5 bases; unmatched bases: 12. Per germline, CDR1 MNHEY and CDR2 SVGAGI. The CDR3 consists of 15 residues. CDR3 in amino acids: CASSRGTGGRETQYF. As DNA, the CDR3 is TGTGCCAGCAGCCGAGGGACGGGAGGACGGGAGACCCAGTACTTC.

This chain links TRBV28 with TRBJ1-6; 7 bases are a match to TRBD1. The germline CDR1 and CDR2 sequences are MDHEN and SYDVKM. The junction had 2 bases not matched to a gene; V was cut back by 4 bases and J by 8 bases. This CDR3 has 13 amino acids. CDR3 bases: TGTGCCAGCAGTTGGCAGGGGGATTCACCCCTCCACTTT. It encodes CASSWQGDSPLHF. Together with reference TRBV28 and TRBJ1-6, the CDR3 gives the full variable domain: DVKVTQSSRYLVKRTGEKVFLECVQDMDHENMFWYRQDPGLGLRLIYFSYDVKMKEKGDIPEGYSVSREKKERFSLILESASTNQTSMYLCASSWQGDSPLHFGNGTRLTVT.

The rearrangement uses TRBV21-1 and TRBJ1-4; TRBD1, as called in the table, went unchecked against the DNA. TRBV21-1 represents a pseudogene. The length of the CDR3 is 14 residues. DNA for the CDR3: TGTGCCAGCAGCAAACCCAGGGTGGGTGAAAAACTGTTTTTT. As protein: CASSKPRVGEKLFF.

The V and J genes are TRBV30 and TRBJ1-1, with D hard to call. The CDR3 consists of 15 residues. Trimming removed 1 base from V and 1 base from J, with 13 bases in between. The germline CDR1 and CDR2 sequences are GTSNPN and SVGIG (reference sequence). This chain's CDR3 is CAWSGGRRSNTEAFF. In nucleotides, the CDR3 is TGTGCCTGGAGTGGTGGTAGGAGATCGAACACTGAAGCTTTCTTT.

The chain combines TRBV5-1 with TRBJ2-3; D may be TRBD2 (6 bases). The CDR3 contains 15 residues. Between the trimmed V and J ends, which lost 7 bases and 2 bases, there was a span of 17 bases. Looked up from germline, CDR1 is SGHRS and CDR2 is YFSETQ. DNA of the CDR3: TGCGCCAGCGCCCTCCGGGACTCCGCCACAGATACGCAGTATTTT. It is translated as CASALRDSATDTQYF.

This clone was recorded a few times. The chain joins TRBV11-2 to TRBJ1-1; 7 bases are shared with TRBD1. After removal of 5 bases from V and 10 bases from J, the junction contained 7 bases not matched to a gene. The CDR3 has 12 amino acids. Germline CDR1 SGHAT, CDR2 FQNNGV. For the CDR3, the DNA is TGTGCCAGCAGCGGAGACAGGGCCCCAGCTTTCTTT. It is translated as CASSGDRAPAFF.

This clone has a handful of counts. The chain links TRBV19 to TRBJ1-6; TRBD1 aligns across 7 bases. Trimming at V came to 7 bases and at J to 13 bases, leaving 7 bases not matched to a gene. Germline V gives CDR1 LNHDA, CDR2 SQIVND (reference sequence). The CDR3 consists of 12 residues. This chain's CDR3 is CASKTETGPLHF. As DNA, the CDR3 is TGTGCCAGTAAAACCGAGACAGGGCCCCTCCACTTT.

The chain carries TRBV19 and TRBJ1-6, with 9 positions matching TRBD1. The V gene's germline CDR1 is LNHDA and CDR2 SQIVND (reference sequence). This CDR3 region has 16 residues. Trimming took 4 bases from V and 6 from J; bases not matched to a gene: 7. CDR3 region: CASSNPPGQGNSPLHF. DNA of the CDR3: TGTGCCAGTAGTAACCCGCCGGGACAGGGTAATTCACCCCTCCACTTT.

This CDR3 reads CARYFGTSETGELFF. The CDR3 DNA sequence: TGCGCCAGATATTTTGGGACTAGCGAGACCGGGGAGCTGTTTTTT. V and J are TRBV5-1 and TRBJ2-2; TRBD2 matches at 10 bases. Germline V CDR1 and CDR2: SGHRS, YFSETQ. The CDR3 is 15 residues long. J gave up 5 bases and V 8 bases, and 9 bases lay outside the gene matches.

The chain combines TRBV2 with TRBJ2-3, with D perhaps TRBD2 (5 bases). This CDR3 comprises 14 residues. The ends were cut back, 1 base at V and 7 bases at J, with 12 bases in the middle. From germline, CDR1 is SNHLY and CDR2 FYNNEI. The CDR3 sequence is CASSEDPSINTQYF. The CDR3 bases are TGTGCCAGCAGTGAAGATCCTAGCATAAATACGCAGTATTTT.

The table lists this clone with a few counts. The gene calls are TRBV7-9 and TRBJ1-6; TRBD1 aligns across 9 bases. The CDR3 spans 14 residues. Germline V gene sequence: CDR1 SEHNR, CDR2 FQNEAQ (reference sequence). J was trimmed by 9 bases and V by 2 bases; bases with no gene match: 2. The CDR3 coding sequence is TGTGCCAGCAGCTTAATGGGACAGGGTTCACCCCTCCACTTT. Its protein is CASSLMGQGSPLHF.

V is TRBV9 and J is TRBJ2-3; weak D call: TRBD1 (5 bases). This CDR3 is 13 amino acids long. Trimming removed 0 bases from V and 3 bases from J, with 5 bases in between. CDR1 and CDR2 from the germline V gene are SGDLS and YYNGEE. DNA for the CDR3: TGTGCCAGCAGCGTAGCAGGGACAGATACGCAGTATTTT. Its protein product is CASSVAGTDTQYF.

The V call is TRBV25-1, the J call TRBJ1-4; possible D gene TRBD1, 6 bases. This CDR3 comprises 14 residues. Looked up from germline, CDR1 is MGHDK and CDR2 is SYGVNS. The V end was cut by 3 bases, the J end by 6 bases, with 11 bases between. In nucleotides, the CDR3 is TGTGCCAGCAGTGATATTAACAGGGATGAAAAACTGTTTTTT. Its translation is CASSDINRDEKLFF.

This clone is a singleton in its sample. The chain uses TRBV11-3 and TRBJ2-5; 7 nucleotides align to TRBD1. Per germline, CDR1 SGHNT and CDR2 YENEEA. CDR3 length: 16 residues. The V segment lost 1 base and the J segment 5 bases; nucleotides outside the gene matches: 10. CDR3 loop: CASSLGNRGLSETQYF. CDR3 sequence (DNA): TGTGCCAGCAGCTTAGGGAATAGGGGGCTGTCGGAGACCCAGTACTTC.

V gene TRBV6-4 combines with J gene TRBJ2-1; 8 nucleotides match TRBD1. Germline assignment: CDR1 MRHNA and CDR2 SNTAGT. V dropped 8 bases and J dropped 5; count of bases not matched to a gene: 11. The CDR3 is 15 amino acids. The CDR3 DNA follows: TGTGCCAGCTCTTCTGGACAGGGATTCAACAATGAGCAGTTCTTC. Encoded protein: CASSSGQGFNNEQFF.

The CDR3 nucleotides read TGTGCCAGCAGTTCCGGGACTAGGTCGGATGAGCAGTTCTTC. Its protein product is CASSSGTRSDEQFF. The V gene is TRBV5-4, the J gene TRBJ2-1; 8 bases agree with TRBD2. Losses at the gene ends were 5 bases for V and 8 bases for J; bases not matched to a gene: 9. From germline, CDR1 is SGHNT and CDR2 YYREEE (reference sequence). The CDR3 loop spans 14 amino acids. The variable domain in full, with the rest retrieved from reference TRBV5-4 and TRBJ2-1, is ETGVTQSPTHLIKTRGQQVTLRCSSQSGHNTVSWYQQALGQGPQFIFQYYREEENGRGNFPPRFSGLQFPNYSSELNVNALELDDSALYLCASSSGTRSDEQFFGPGTRLTVL.

The chain carries TRBV5-1 and TRBJ2-7, with 9 bases identical to TRBD2. Germline loops: CDR1 SGHRS, CDR2 YFSETQ. V dropped 5 bases and J dropped 0; count of bases not matched to a gene: 6. The CDR3 covers 15 residues. CDR3 loop: CASRRIAGDSYEQYF. The DNA for the CDR3 is TGCGCCAGCAGACGCATAGCGGGGGACTCCTACGAGCAGTACTTC.

The chain joins TRBV5-1 to TRBJ1-2; tentative D call: TRBD1 (5 bases). Trimming took off 0 bases at V and 2 bases at J, with 8 bases between the two ends. In germline, CDR1 is SGHRS, CDR2 YFSETQ. The CDR3 spans 14 residues. The CDR3 loop reads CASSLEGRNYGYTF. In nucleotides, the CDR3 is TGCGCCAGCAGCTTGGAGGGGCGGAACTATGGCTACACCTTC.

This rearrangement joins TRBV5-4 to TRBJ2-5; 10 bases align to TRBD1. This CDR3 region has 14 residues. In germline, CDR1 is SGHNT, CDR2 YYREEE (reference sequence). The V segment lost 4 bases and the J segment 5 bases; nucleotides outside the gene matches: 5. CDR3 residues: CASSRGTGEETQYF. In DNA, the CDR3 is TGTGCCAGCAGCCGCGGGACAGGGGAGGAGACCCAGTACTTC.

The J gene is TRBJ1-4, the V gene TRBV19, with D possibly matching TRBD1 (6 bases). CDR1 is LNHDA, CDR2 SQIVND, per germline (reference sequence). The CDR3 runs 14 residues. With 5 bases removed from V and 3 bases from J, the gap between germline ends came to 10 bases. CDR3 protein: CASSVQGANEKLFF. CDR3 DNA: TGTGCCAGTAGTGTACAGGGAGCTAATGAAAAACTGTTTTTT.

This clone occurred a few times. The rearrangement uses TRBV28 and TRBJ1-3; no clear D gene. CDR3 size: 13 residues. Per germline, CDR1 MDHEN and CDR2 SYDVKM. V was clipped by 8 bases and J by 4 bases, with 12 bases between them. For the CDR3, the DNA is TGTGCCAGCCTAAACGAAAAAGGAAACACCATATATTTT. This translates into CASLNEKGNTIYF.